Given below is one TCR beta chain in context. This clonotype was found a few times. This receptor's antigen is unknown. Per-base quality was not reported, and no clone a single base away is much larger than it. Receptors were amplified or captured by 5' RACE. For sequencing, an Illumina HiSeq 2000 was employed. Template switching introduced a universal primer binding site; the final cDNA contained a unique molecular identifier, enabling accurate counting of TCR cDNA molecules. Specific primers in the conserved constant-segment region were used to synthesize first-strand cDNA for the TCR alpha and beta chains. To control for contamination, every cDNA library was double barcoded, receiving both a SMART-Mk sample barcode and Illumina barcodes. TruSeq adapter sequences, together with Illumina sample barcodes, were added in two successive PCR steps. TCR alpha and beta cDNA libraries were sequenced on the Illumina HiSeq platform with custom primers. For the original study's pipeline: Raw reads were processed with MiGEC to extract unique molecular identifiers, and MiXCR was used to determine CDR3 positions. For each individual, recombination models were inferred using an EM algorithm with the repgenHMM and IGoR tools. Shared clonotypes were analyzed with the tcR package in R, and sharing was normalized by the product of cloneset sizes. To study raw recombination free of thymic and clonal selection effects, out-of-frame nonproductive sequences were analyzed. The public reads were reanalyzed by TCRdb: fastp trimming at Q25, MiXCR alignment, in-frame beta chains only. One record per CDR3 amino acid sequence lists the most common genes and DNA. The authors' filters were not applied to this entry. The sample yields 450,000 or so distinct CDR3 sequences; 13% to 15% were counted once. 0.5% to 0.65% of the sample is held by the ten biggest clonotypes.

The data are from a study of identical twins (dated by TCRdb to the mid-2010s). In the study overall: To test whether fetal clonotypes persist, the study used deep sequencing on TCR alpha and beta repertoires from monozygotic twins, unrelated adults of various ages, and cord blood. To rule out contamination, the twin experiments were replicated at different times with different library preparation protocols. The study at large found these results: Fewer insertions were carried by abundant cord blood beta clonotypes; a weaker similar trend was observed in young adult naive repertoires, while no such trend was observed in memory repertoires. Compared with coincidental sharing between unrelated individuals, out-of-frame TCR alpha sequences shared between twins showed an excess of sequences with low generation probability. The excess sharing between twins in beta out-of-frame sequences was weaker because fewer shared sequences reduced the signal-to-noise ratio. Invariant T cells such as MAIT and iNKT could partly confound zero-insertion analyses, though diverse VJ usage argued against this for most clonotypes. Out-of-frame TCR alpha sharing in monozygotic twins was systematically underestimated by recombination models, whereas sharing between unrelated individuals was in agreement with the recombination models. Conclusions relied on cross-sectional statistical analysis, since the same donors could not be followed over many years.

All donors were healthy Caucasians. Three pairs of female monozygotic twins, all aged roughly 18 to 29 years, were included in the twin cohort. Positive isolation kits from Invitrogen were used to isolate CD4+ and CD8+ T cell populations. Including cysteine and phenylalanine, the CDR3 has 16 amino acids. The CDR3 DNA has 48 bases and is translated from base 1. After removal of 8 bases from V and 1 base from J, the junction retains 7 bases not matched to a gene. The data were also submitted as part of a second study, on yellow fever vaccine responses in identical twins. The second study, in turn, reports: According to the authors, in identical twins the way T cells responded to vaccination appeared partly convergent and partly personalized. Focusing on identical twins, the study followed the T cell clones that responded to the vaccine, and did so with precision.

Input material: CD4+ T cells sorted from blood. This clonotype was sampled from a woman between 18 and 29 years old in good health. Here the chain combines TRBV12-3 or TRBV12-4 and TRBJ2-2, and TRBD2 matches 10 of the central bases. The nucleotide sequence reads TGTGCCAGCGGGACTAGCGCCTATAAGAACACCGGGGAGCTGTTTTTT. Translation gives CASGTSAYKNTGELFF.